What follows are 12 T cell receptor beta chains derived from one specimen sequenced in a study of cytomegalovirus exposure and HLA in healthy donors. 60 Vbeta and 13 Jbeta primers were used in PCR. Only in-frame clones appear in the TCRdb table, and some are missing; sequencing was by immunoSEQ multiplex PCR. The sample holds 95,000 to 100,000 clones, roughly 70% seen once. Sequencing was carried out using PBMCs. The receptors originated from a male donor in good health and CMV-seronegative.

The CDR3 spells CASSPRTSGSLSQYF. CDR3 nucleotide sequence: TGTGCCAGCAGTCCCCGGACTAGCGGGAGTCTCTCGCAGTATTTT. The V and J genes are TRBV27 and TRBJ2-3; 13 positions match TRBD2. Germline V gene lookup returns CDR1 MNHEY and CDR2 SMNVEV (reference sequence). J gave up 10 bases and V 5 bases, and 9 bases lay outside the gene matches. The CDR3 length is 15 residues.

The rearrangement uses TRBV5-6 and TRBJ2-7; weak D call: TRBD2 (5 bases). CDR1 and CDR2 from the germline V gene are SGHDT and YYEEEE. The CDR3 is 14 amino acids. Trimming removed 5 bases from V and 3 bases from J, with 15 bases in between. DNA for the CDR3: TGTGCCAGCAGGCGCCGAGGGCGGTTCTACGAGCAGTACTTC. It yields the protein CASRRRGRFYEQYF.

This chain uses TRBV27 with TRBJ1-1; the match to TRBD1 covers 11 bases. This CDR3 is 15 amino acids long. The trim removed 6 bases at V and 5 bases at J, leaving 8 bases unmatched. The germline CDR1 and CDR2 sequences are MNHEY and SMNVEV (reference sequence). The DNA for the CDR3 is TGTGCCAGCAGAGGGTGGGGGACAGGGGGGACTGAAGCTTTCTTT. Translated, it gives CASRGWGTGGTEAFF.

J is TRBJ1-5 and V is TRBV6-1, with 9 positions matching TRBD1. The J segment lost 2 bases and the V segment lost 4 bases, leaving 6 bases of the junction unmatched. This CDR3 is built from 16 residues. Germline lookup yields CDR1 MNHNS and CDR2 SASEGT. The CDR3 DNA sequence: TGTGCCAGCAGTGCCCGGACAGGGGAAGGCAATCAGCCCCAGCATTTT. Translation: CASSARTGEGNQPQHF.

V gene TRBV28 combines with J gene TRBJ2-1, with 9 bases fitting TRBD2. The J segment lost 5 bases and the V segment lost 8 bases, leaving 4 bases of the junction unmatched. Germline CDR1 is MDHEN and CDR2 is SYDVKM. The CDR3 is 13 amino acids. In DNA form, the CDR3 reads TGTGCCAGCTTAGCGGGAGTGGACAATGAGCAGTTCTTC. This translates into CASLAGVDNEQFF.

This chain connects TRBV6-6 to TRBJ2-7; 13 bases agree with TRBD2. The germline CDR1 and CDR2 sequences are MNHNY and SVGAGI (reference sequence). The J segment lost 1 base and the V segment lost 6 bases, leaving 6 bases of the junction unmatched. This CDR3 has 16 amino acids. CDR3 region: CASRLLAGGISYEQYF. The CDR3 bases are TGTGCCAGCAGGTTACTAGCGGGAGGGATTTCCTACGAGCAGTACTTC.

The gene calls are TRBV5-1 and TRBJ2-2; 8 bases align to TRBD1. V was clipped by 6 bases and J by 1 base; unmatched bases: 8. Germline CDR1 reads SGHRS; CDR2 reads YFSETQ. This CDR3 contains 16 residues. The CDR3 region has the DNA TGCGCCAGCACCGCGGGGACAGGATGGAACACCGGGGAGCTGTTTTTT. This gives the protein CASTAGTGWNTGELFF.

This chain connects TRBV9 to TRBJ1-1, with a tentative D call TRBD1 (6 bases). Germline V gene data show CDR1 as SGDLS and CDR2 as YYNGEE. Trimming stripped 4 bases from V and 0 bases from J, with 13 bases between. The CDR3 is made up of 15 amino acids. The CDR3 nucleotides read TGTGCCAGCAGCCCCCGGACAGTAATGAACACTGAAGCTTTCTTT. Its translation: CASSPRTVMNTEAFF.

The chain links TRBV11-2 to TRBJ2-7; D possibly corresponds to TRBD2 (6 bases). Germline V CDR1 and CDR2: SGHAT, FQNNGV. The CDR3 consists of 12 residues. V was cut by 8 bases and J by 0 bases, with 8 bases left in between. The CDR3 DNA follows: TGTGCCAGCGGAGGGAGCTCCTACGAGCAGTACTTC. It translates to CASGGSSYEQYF.

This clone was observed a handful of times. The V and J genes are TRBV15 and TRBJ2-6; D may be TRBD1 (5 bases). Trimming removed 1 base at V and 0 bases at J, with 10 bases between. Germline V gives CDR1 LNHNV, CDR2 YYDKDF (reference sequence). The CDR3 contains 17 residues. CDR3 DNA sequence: TGTGCCACCAGCAGAGCCAATGACAGCTCTGGGGCCAACGTCCTGACTTTC. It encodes CATSRANDSSGANVLTF. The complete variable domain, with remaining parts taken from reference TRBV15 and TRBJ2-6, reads DAMVIQNPRYQVTQFGKPVTLSCSQTLNHNVMYWYQQKSSQAPKLLFHYYDKDFNNEADTPDNFQSRRPNTSFCFLDIRSPGLGDTAMYLCATSRANDSSGANVLTFGAGSRLTVL.

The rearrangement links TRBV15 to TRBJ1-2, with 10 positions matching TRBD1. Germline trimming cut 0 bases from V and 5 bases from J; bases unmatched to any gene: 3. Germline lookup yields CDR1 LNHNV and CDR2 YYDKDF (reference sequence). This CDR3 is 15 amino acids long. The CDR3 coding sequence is TGTGCCACCAGCAGAGAGGGGACAGGGGAATATGGCTACACCTTC. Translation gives CATSREGTGEYGYTF.

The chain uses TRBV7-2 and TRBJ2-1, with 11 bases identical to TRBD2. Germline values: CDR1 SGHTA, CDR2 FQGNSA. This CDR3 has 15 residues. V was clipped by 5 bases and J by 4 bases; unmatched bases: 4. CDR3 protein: CASSDRTSGYNEQFF. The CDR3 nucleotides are TGTGCCAGCAGCGATAGGACTAGCGGGTACAATGAGCAGTTCTTC.